These 17 T cell receptor beta chains share one sample of origin, sequenced in a study of vaccination and CD4 T cells after COVID-19. Treatment described: roughly 11-day PBMC culture with coronavirus spike peptide pools or control peptides (ViraFEST assay). Cultured CD4+ T cell DNA was sequenced using the Oncomine TCR Beta short-read assay. One entry per CDR3 protein, called by TCRdb with MiXCR from the PCR reads. This sample yields 15,000 or so distinct CDR3 sequences, of which about two fifths are seen a single time; 5.6% belongs to the top ten. These receptors' antigens are unknown. Sequencing was performed on CD4+ T cells from blood, cultured in vitro, taken before SARS-CoV-2 vaccination. These receptor sequences come from a human donor who had recovered from COVID-19.

The V gene is TRBV7-2, the J gene TRBJ2-2; D uncertain. The V end lost 7 bases, the J end lost 3 bases, and 12 bases lay between the germline ends. Germline V gene sequence: CDR1 SGHTA, CDR2 FQGNSA. The length of the CDR3 is 14 residues. Written as DNA, the CDR3 is TGTGCCAGCACCCTCGGTTTCGACACCGGGGAGCTGTTTTTT. It is translated as CASTLGFDTGELFF.

This chain connects TRBV6-1 to TRBJ1-5, with 10 bases matching TRBD1. Per germline, CDR1 MNHNS and CDR2 SASEGT. The CDR3 has 13 amino acids. V trimming: 8 bases; J trimming: 6 bases; junction bases outside the gene matches: 4. CDR3 in DNA: TGTGCCAGCGGATGGACAGGGGGTCAGCCCCAGCATTTT. Translation: CASGWTGGQPQHF.

This clonotype was counted between two and nine times. The chain combines TRBV7-2 with TRBJ1-3; D gene uncertain. This CDR3 contains 14 residues. Germline values: CDR1 SGHTA, CDR2 FQGNSA. Trimming took off 0 bases at V and 4 bases at J, with 7 bases between the two ends. CDR3 DNA: TGTGCCAGCAGCTTAGCCGCGAGAGGAAACACCATATATTTT. Encoded protein: CASSLAARGNTIYF.

The chain recombines TRBV11-3 with TRBJ2-1; D call uncertain. CDR3 length: 13 amino acids. Germline values: CDR1 SGHNT, CDR2 YENEEA. V was pared by 5 bases and J by 0 bases, with 5 bases between. The CDR3 coding sequence is TGTGCCAGCAGCCAAGTCTCCTACAATGAGCAGTTCTTC. Protein product: CASSQVSYNEQFF.

The chain joins TRBV10-1 to TRBJ2-1, with unresolved D. The CDR3 is 13 residues long. The germline CDR1 and CDR2 sequences are WNHNN and SYGVQD (reference sequence). Trimming pared 0 bases from V and 8 bases from J, leaving 8 bases between. The CDR3 loop reads CASSESTWDEQFF. CDR3 DNA sequence: TGCGCCAGCAGTGAGTCGACCTGGGATGAGCAGTTCTTC.

V is TRBV6-1 and J is TRBJ1-3; a possible D gene is TRBD1 (5 bases). V shed 1 base and J shed 0 bases, with 7 bases lying between them. Germline CDR1 MNHNS, CDR2 SASEGT. There are 15 residues in the CDR3. CDR3 DNA sequence: TGTGCCAGCAGTGAAGACAGGTTCTCTGGAAACACCATATATTTT. It codes for CASSEDRFSGNTIYF.

The V and J genes are TRBV6-2 or TRBV6-3 and TRBJ2-3, with D uncertain. In germline, CDR1 is MNHEY, CDR2 SVGEGT. The CDR3 loop spans 20 amino acids. V shed 0 bases and J shed 3 bases, with 25 bases lying between them. The CDR3 DNA follows: TGTGCCAGCAGTTACTCGATTACCGCCCTGGATAGGGCCCTAACAGATACGCAGTATTTT. Protein: CASSYSITALDRALTDTQYF.

This clonotype was seen a handful of times. The genes are TRBV6-2 or TRBV6-3 and TRBJ1-1; D remains ambiguous. Per germline, CDR1 MNHEY and CDR2 SVGEGT. The V end was cut by 2 bases, the J end by 7 bases, with 11 bases between. This CDR3 region has 13 residues. The CDR3 region is CASSYVPGIEAFF. The CDR3 nucleotides read TGTGCCAGCAGTTACGTCCCGGGAATTGAAGCTTTCTTT.

The chain couples TRBV5-6 to TRBJ1-1; 7 bases are a match to TRBD1. The CDR3 totals 14 residues. Germline loops: CDR1 SGHDT, CDR2 YYEEEE. V dropped 1 base and J dropped 4; count of bases not matched to a gene: 4. The chain's CDR3 is CASSLRGQVTEAFF. CDR3 nucleotides: TGTGCCAGCAGCTTGAGGGGGCAGGTCACTGAAGCTTTCTTT.

As DNA, the CDR3 is TGTGCCAGCAGTTACTCCACCGACAGGGGGTATGGCTACACCTTC. Residues: CASSYSTDRGYGYTF. This chain uses TRBV6-2 or TRBV6-3 with TRBJ1-2, with TRBD1 matching 9 bases. The CDR3 covers 15 residues. Germline lookup yields CDR1 MNHEY and CDR2 SVGEGT. Unmatched junction bases numbered 4, after V lost 0 bases and J lost 5 bases.

The chain joins TRBV12-3 or TRBV12-4 to TRBJ1-2; D is unresolved. This CDR3 is built from 16 residues. V was trimmed by 5 bases and J by 2 bases, leaving 18 bases between them. CDR3 bases: TGTGCCAGCAGTCCCCGCCTTGAGGTGATAAACTATGGCTACACCTTC. This encodes CASSPRLEVINYGYTF.

The chain carries TRBV5-1 and TRBJ1-1; D unclear. Germline V gene sequence: CDR1 SGHRS, CDR2 YFSETQ. Trimming took 0 bases from V and 1 from J, leaving 7 bases between them. The CDR3 is 14 residues long. CDR3 DNA: TGCGCCAGCAGCTTGGAGGCAGAGAACACTGAAGCTTTCTTT. As protein: CASSLEAENTEAFF. The variable domain in full, with the rest retrieved from reference TRBV5-1 and TRBJ1-1, is KAGVTQTPRYLIKTRGQQVTLSCSPISGHRSVSWYQQTPGQGLQFLFEYFSETQRNKGNFPGRFSGRQFSNSRSEMNVSTLELGDSALYLCASSLEAENTEAFFGQGTRLTVV.

The chain uses TRBV2 and TRBJ2-3; tentative D call: TRBD2 (6 bases). This CDR3 is built from 12 residues. V was shortened by 7 bases and J by 4 bases, with 9 bases between the two germline ends. Germline CDR1 and CDR2: SNHLY and FYNNEI. CDR3 loop: CASTTGADTQYF. CDR3 DNA sequence: TGTGCCAGCACCACGGGGGCAGATACGCAGTATTTT.

This clonotype was counted a few times. V usage is TRBV10-2 and J usage is TRBJ1-2, with 7 bases aligning to TRBD1. The CDR3 sequence is 16 residues long. J was trimmed by 4 bases and V by 6 bases; bases with no gene match: 14. Germline CDR1 is WSHSY and CDR2 is SAAADI. The CDR3 region is CASSGTGTATTYGYTF. Here the CDR3 DNA reads TGCGCCAGCAGCGGGACCGGGACAGCAACGACCTATGGCTACACCTTC.

The V and J genes are TRBV28 and TRBJ1-2, with D tentatively TRBD1 (6 bases). The germline V gene has CDR1 MDHEN and CDR2 SYDVKM. This CDR3 has 15 residues. V lost 6 bases, J lost 4 bases, and 18 bases lay in between. The CDR3 loop reads CASRVGGPTGYGYTF. The CDR3 nucleotides read TGTGCCAGCAGGGTAGGGGGGCCCACGGGCTATGGCTACACCTTC.

This clonotype was observed a few times. The genes are TRBV10-3 and TRBJ1-1, with 8 bases identical to TRBD1. The CDR3 covers 14 residues. Trimming took 6 bases from V and 4 from J; bases not matched to a gene: 7. Germline loops: CDR1 ENHRY, CDR2 SYGVKD. The CDR3 coding sequence is TGTGCCATCAGATCACAGGGGGAAGGCACTGAAGCTTTCTTT. Protein product: CAIRSQGEGTEAFF.

This clonotype has a single count. This sequence joins TRBV5-4 and TRBJ2-3, with 10 bases identical to TRBD2. Germline assignment: CDR1 SGHNT and CDR2 YYREEE (reference sequence). The length of the CDR3 is 13 residues. Trimming took 4 bases from V and 6 from J; bases not matched to a gene: 2. Here the CDR3 DNA reads TGTGCCAGCAGCGGGGGACTAGCGGATACGCAGTATTTT. This gives the protein CASSGGLADTQYF.